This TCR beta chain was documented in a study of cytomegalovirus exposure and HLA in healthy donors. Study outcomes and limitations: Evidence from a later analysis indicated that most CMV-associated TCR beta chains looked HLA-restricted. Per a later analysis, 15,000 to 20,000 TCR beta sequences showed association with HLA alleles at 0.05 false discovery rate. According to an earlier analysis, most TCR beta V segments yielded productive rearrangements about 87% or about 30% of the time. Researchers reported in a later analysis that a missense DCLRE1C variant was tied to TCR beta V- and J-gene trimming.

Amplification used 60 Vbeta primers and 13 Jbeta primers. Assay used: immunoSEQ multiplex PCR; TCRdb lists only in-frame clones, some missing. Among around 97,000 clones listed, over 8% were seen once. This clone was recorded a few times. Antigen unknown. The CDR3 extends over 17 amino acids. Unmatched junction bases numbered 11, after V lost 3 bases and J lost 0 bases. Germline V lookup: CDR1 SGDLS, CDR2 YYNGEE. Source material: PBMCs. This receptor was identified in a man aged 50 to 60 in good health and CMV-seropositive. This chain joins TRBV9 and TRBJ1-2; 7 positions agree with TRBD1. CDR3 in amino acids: CASSGGRDRDSNYGYTF. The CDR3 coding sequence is TGTGCCAGCAGCGGTGGCCGCGACAGGGATTCTAACTATGGCTACACCTTC. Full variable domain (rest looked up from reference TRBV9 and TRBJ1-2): DSGVTQTPKHLITATGQRVTLRCSPRSGDLSVYWYQQSLDQGLQFLIQYYNGEERAKGNILERFSAQQFPDLHSELNLSSLELGDSALYFCASSGGRDRDSNYGYTFGSGTRLTVV.